The next 25 T cell receptor beta chains were all read from a single sample in a study of regulatory T cells in long-lasting Graves disease. Arm-PCR with iRepertoire HTBI primers amplified the CDR3 regions for these TCR beta libraries. In TCRdb, the multiplex PCR reads were re-called with MiXCR into one record per CDR3 protein. The sample shows 450,000 to 700,000 distinct CDR3 sequences, approximately 12% of them seen only once. Documented time point: newly diagnosed GD, antithyroid drugs for less than 3 months. PBMCs provided the RNA from which the TCR library was made. The same sample was also studied in work on T cells in Graves' hyperthyroidism and ophthalmopathy.

Sequenced here: peripheral blood mononuclear cells (PBMCs), sampled at new diagnosis, from a patient treated with antithyroid drugs. These receptors came from a man between 25 and 39 years old with Graves disease.

The table lists this clonotype with many counts. The genes are TRBV29-1 and TRBJ2-7; 8 bases agree with TRBD2. V was pared by 1 base and J by 3 bases, with 11 bases of the junction left unmatched. This CDR3 region has 16 residues. The germline gives CDR1 SQVTM, CDR2 ANQGSEA. CDR3 region: CSVEGDIGRGFYEQYF. CDR3 coding DNA: TGCAGCGTTGAAGGGGATATCGGGAGGGGGTTCTACGAGCAGTACTTC.

V usage is TRBV14 and J usage is TRBJ1-1; the match to TRBD1 covers 7 bases. CDR1 and CDR2 (germline): SGHDN, FVKESK. The CDR3 sequence is 11 residues long. The trim removed 3 bases at V and 8 bases at J, leaving 0 bases unmatched. CDR3 sequence: CASSQTGEAFF. The CDR3 nucleotides read TGTGCCAGCAGCCAGACAGGGGAAGCTTTCTTT.

This clonotype has more than one count but fewer than ten. The chain employs TRBV7-9 and TRBJ2-7; D is unclear. Germline CDR1 is SEHNR and CDR2 is FQNEAQ (reference sequence). The CDR3 sequence is 15 residues long. V lost 4 bases, J lost 0 bases, and 13 bases lay in between. The CDR3 nucleotides read TGTGCCAGCAGCTCTGGACGGTTTAGCTCCTACGAGCAGTACTTC. It translates to CASSSGRFSSYEQYF.

This clonotype was seen a handful of times. The V and J genes are TRBV27 and TRBJ2-1; no clear D gene. V was pared by 6 bases and J by 7 bases, with 10 bases between. The length of the CDR3 is 12 residues. Per germline, CDR1 MNHEY and CDR2 SMNVEV (reference sequence). CDR3 nucleotide sequence: TGTGCCAGCAGCATCACCCGTAATGAGCAGTTCTTC. It is translated as CASSITRNEQFF.

This clonotype was detected ten times or more. The chain recombines TRBV12-3 or TRBV12-4 with TRBJ2-3, with 10 bases identical to TRBD1. V lost 2 bases to trimming and J lost 4 bases; unmatched junction nucleotides: 15. The CDR3 has 19 amino acids. The CDR3 sequence is CASSLTDSGGDRGPDTQYF. The CDR3 DNA reads as TGTGCCAGCAGTTTAACCGACAGTGGTGGAGACAGGGGGCCAGATACGCAGTATTTT.

This chain connects TRBV18 to TRBJ2-7; tentative D call: TRBD2 (5 bases). The CDR3 has 16 residues. Per germline, CDR1 KGHSH and CDR2 LQKENI. Trimming stripped 0 bases from V and 4 bases from J, with 16 bases between. This CDR3 reads CASSPPGIGLLYEQYF. CDR3 in DNA: TGTGCCAGCTCACCACCGGGAATTGGACTCCTATACGAGCAGTACTTC.

The chain combines TRBV5-6 with TRBJ1-1; tentative D call: TRBD1 (5 bases). Trimming took off 0 bases at V and 8 bases at J, with 23 bases between the two ends. The CDR3 is 17 residues long. Germline loops: CDR1 SGHDT, CDR2 YYEEEE. The CDR3 coding sequence is TGTGCCAGCAGCTTGGTAGGGTTTCGGCAGGGCATGCGGGAAGCTTTCTTT. Translation gives CASSLVGFRQGMREAFF.

This clonotype was seen at least ten times. V and J are TRBV6-1 and TRBJ2-5; TRBD2 agrees at 9 bases. After removal of 7 bases from V and 5 bases from J, the junction contained 11 bases not matched to a gene. Germline values: CDR1 MNHNS, CDR2 SASEGT. The CDR3 totals 15 residues. The CDR3 region has the DNA TGTGCCAGCACCCCCTGGGCTAGCGGGACCGAGACCCAGTACTTC. It is translated as CASTPWASGTETQYF.

This clonotype was seen a few times. This chain joins TRBV10-2 and TRBJ2-7, with 8 nucleotides matching TRBD1. The CDR3 extends over 12 amino acids. V was clipped by 6 bases and J by 6 bases; unmatched bases: 4. Looked up from germline, CDR1 is WSHSY and CDR2 is SAAADI. CDR3 residues: CASRWTGPEQYF. Here the CDR3 DNA reads TGCGCCAGCAGGTGGACAGGGCCCGAGCAGTACTTC.

This clonotype was seen many times. V and J are TRBV6-1 and TRBJ1-2; weak D call: TRBD1 (5 bases). This CDR3 is built from 16 residues. The V gene's germline CDR1 is MNHNS and CDR2 SASEGT. V was pared by 4 bases and J by 2 bases, with 17 bases between. Written as DNA, the CDR3 is TGTGCCAGCAGTGGCCCCACCGGGGCGGGGAACTATGGCTACACCTTC. It specifies CASSGPTGAGNYGYTF.

This clonotype was picked up many times. CDR3: CASSLAKREGGFF. The CDR3 coding sequence is TGTGCCAGCAGTTTAGCTAAGCGGGAGGGGGGGTTCTTC. The chain combines TRBV12-3 or TRBV12-4 with TRBJ2-1; 10 bases map to TRBD2. This CDR3 region has 13 residues. With 0 bases clipped from V and 15 bases from J, the junction kept 5 bases outside the gene matches.

This clonotype has only a few counts. This chain joins TRBV29-1 and TRBJ2-2, with unresolved D. This CDR3 is built from 12 residues. The germline gives CDR1 SQVTM, CDR2 ANQGSEA. CDR3 residues: CNALRPPGELFF. CDR3 bases: TGCAACGCTCTGAGGCCTCCCGGGGAGCTGTTTTTT.

The table lists this clonotype with many counts. This chain connects TRBV29-1 to TRBJ2-1; 11 bases are shared with TRBD1. J gave up 7 bases and V 1 base, and 9 bases lay outside the gene matches. This CDR3 has 16 amino acids. CDR1 and CDR2 (germline): SQVTM, ANQGSEA. The CDR3: CSVEGLRDRGVNEQFF. Written as DNA, the CDR3 is TGCAGCGTTGAAGGGCTTCGGGACAGGGGGGTAAATGAGCAGTTCTTC.

To note about this clonotype: A much larger clone lies one base from this, so it may be a read error. The chain employs TRBV6-5 and TRBJ2-3; 9 bases line up with TRBD2. The junction had 11 bases not matched to a gene; V was cut back by 4 bases and J by 9 bases. Germline CDR1 and CDR2: MNHEY and SVGAGI. This CDR3 has 15 residues. CDR3 sequence: CASSSAGGDGETQYF. The CDR3 DNA reads as TGTGCCAGCAGTTCCGCGGGAGGGGACGGAGAAACGCAGTATTTT.

On this clonotype itself: A much more abundant neighbour one base away suggests this may be a read error. The rearrangement joins TRBV7-9 to TRBJ2-1; 8 bases align to TRBD2. CDR3 length: 14 amino acids. Germline lookup yields CDR1 SEHNR and CDR2 FQNEAQ (reference sequence). V dropped 5 bases and J dropped 10; count of bases not matched to a gene: 10. CDR3 in amino acids: CASSQAGESAEQFF. CDR3 DNA sequence: TGTGCCAGCAGCCAAGCGGGAGAGTCTGCCGAGCAGTTCTTC.

In regard to this clonotype: A read error may be the cause here, since a much bigger clone is one base away. Here the CDR3 reads CASSLGLEGLSFGYTF. DNA for the CDR3: TGTGCCAGCAGCTTAGGCCTTGAGGGTTTGTCCTTCGGCTACACCTTC. The chain employs TRBV13 and TRBJ1-2; D not certain. V gave up 0 bases and J gave up 8 bases, with 19 bases separating them. CDR1 and CDR2 from the germline V gene are PRHDT and FYEKMQ (reference sequence). The CDR3 extends over 16 amino acids.

Ten or more counts support this clonotype. The chain combines TRBV27 with TRBJ1-5; D gene uncertain. In germline, CDR1 is MNHEY, CDR2 SMNVEV (reference sequence). V dropped 5 bases and J dropped 6 bases, with 17 bases sitting between them. The CDR3 is 15 residues long. The DNA of the CDR3 is TGTGCCAGCAGTCCCGGACGGCTTTTGGGTCAGCCCCAGCATTTT. Translating it yields CASSPGRLLGQPQHF.

This clonotype showed up many times. The rearrangement uses TRBV7-9 and TRBJ2-2, with 10 bases aligning to TRBD2. V trimming: 3 bases; J trimming: 5 bases; junction bases outside the gene matches: 3. This CDR3 contains 15 residues. The germline CDR1 and CDR2 sequences are SEHNR and FQNEAQ (reference sequence). The CDR3 is CASSLVTSGTGELFF. The CDR3 nucleotides are TGTGCCAGCAGCTTGGTGACTAGCGGGACCGGGGAGCTGTTTTTT.

As regards this clonotype: With only one base between it and a far larger clone, this is likely a read error. The chain has TRBV20-1 and TRBJ2-1, with D possibly TRBD2 on 5 matching bases. The J call may be in error: the DNA end matches TRBJ2-5 better. CDR1 and CDR2 from the germline V gene are DFQATT and SNEGSKA (reference sequence). This CDR3 region has 12 residues. The CDR3 here is CSATRRGQIQYF. CDR3 coding DNA: TGCAGTGCAACGCGCCGGGGTCAGATCCAGTACTTC.

This clonotype was counted many times. The CDR3, as DNA: TGTGCCTTGGACGGGGGACAGGGGGTCTACGAGCAGTACTTC. Translated, it gives CALDGGQGVYEQYF. This sequence joins TRBV30 and TRBJ2-7; TRBD1 matches 11 bases. The CDR3 has 14 amino acids. The junction had 8 bases not matched to a gene; V was cut back by 7 bases and J by 3 bases. The germline V gene has CDR1 GTSNPN and CDR2 SVGIG (reference sequence).

The chain employs TRBV19 and TRBJ2-5; a weak D match, TRBD2 (6 bases). CDR3 size: 15 residues. V shed 5 bases and J shed 4 bases, with 17 bases lying between them. The germline V gene has CDR1 LNHDA and CDR2 SQIVND (reference sequence). The CDR3 DNA follows: TGTGCCAGTAGTCCCGGGACTTTAAGGGTAGAGACCCAGTACTTC. This translates into CASSPGTLRVETQYF.

The J gene is TRBJ2-5, the V gene TRBV7-2; 7 positions agree with TRBD1. Trimming removed 0 bases from V and 7 bases from J; junction bases left unmatched: 8. The CDR3 has 15 amino acids. CDR1 is SGHTA and CDR2 is FQGNSA in the germline V gene. In DNA, the CDR3 is TGTGCCAGCAGCTTAGCCGGGACAGCTGTTGGGACCCAGTACTTC. Its protein is CASSLAGTAVGTQYF.

This clonotype was detected ten times or more. This chain uses TRBV20-1 with TRBJ2-5; D assignment may be TRBD1 or TRBD2 (6 bases each). This CDR3 comprises 19 residues. Germline CDR1 and CDR2: DFQATT and SNEGSKA (reference sequence). Deletions cut 2 bases from V and 5 bases from J, with 30 bases between. This chain's CDR3 is CSARPEVLGGKLTGETQYF. The CDR3, as DNA: TGCAGTGCTAGACCCGAAGTACTAGGGGGGAAATTAACTGGGGAGACCCAGTACTTC.

This clonotype was counted only a few times. The chain uses TRBV20-1 and TRBJ2-7, with D perhaps TRBD1 or TRBD2 (5 bases each). There are 14 residues in the CDR3. Germline CDR1 DFQATT, CDR2 SNEGSKA (reference sequence). Trimming pared 7 bases from V and 0 bases from J, leaving 16 bases between. The CDR3 here is CSVPPGASSYEQYF. The CDR3 DNA follows: TGCAGTGTTCCGCCCGGGGCGAGCTCCTACGAGCAGTACTTC.

The rearrangement links TRBV4-2 to TRBJ2-1, with 7 bases lining up with TRBD2. The ends lost 1 base at V and 3 bases at J; junction bases unmatched: 6. The CDR3 runs 16 residues. Per germline, CDR1 LGHNA and CDR2 YNFKEQ. DNA of the CDR3: TGTGCCAGCAGCCAAGGGTCTAGCGGACACTACAATGAGCAGTTCTTC. Protein sequence: CASSQGSSGHYNEQFF.